Below, 8 T cell receptor beta chains from the same sample are listed, as sequenced in a study of blood T cell repertoires in COVID-19. Repertoires were generated with immunoSEQ multiplex PCR, while TCRdb's copy carries only in-frame clones and drops some. The table lists 300,000 to 350,000 clones, about 88% of them singletons, with 7% to 8% in the top ten. The sample taken for sequencing was peripheral blood. Receptors were obtained from a woman in her seventies with COVID-19, enrolled during active disease.

The chain carries TRBV4-3 and TRBJ1-1, with no clear D. CDR1 and CDR2 from the germline V gene are LGHNA and YSLEER. The CDR3 contains 13 residues. The ends were cut back, 5 bases at V and 2 bases at J, with 9 bases in the middle. The CDR3 DNA reads TGCGCCAGCAGCTCGACACCTAACACTGAAGCTTTCTTT. This translates into CASSSTPNTEAFF.

The chain joins TRBV14 to TRBJ1-1; 7 nucleotides align to TRBD1. Germline V gene sequence: CDR1 SGHDN, CDR2 FVKESK. Losses at the gene ends were 4 bases for V and 2 bases for J; bases not matched to a gene: 7. CDR3 length equals 15 residues. The DNA of the CDR3 is TGTGCCAGCAGCCCTCCGACAGGGTTAAACACTGAAGCTTTCTTT. The encoded protein is CASSPPTGLNTEAFF.

This clone was picked up a small number of times. This chain connects TRBV21-1 to TRBJ1-5. TRBV21-1 is described as a pseudogene. The CDR3 runs 15 residues. CDR3 sequence reads: CASSKGGDSNQPQHF. In DNA form, the CDR3 reads TGTGCCAGCAGCAAAGGCGGGGATAGCAATCAGCCCCAGCATTTT.

This sequence joins TRBV7-8 and TRBJ2-2; the D gene is possibly TRBD2 (5 bases). The ends were cut back, 1 base at V and 7 bases at J, with 10 bases in the middle. Germline lookup yields CDR1 SGHVS and CDR2 FQNEAQ. This CDR3 contains 14 residues. The CDR3 region has the DNA TGTGCCAGCAGCTTAGACGGGGTGGGCGGGGAGCTGTTTTTT. Protein product: CASSLDGVGGELFF. Looking up the rest from reference TRBV7-8 and TRBJ2-2 gives the full variable domain: GAGVSQSPRYKVAKRGQDVALRCDPISGHVSLFWYQQALGQGPEFLTYFQNEAQLDKSGLPSDRFFAERPEGSVSTLKIQRTQQEDSAVYLCASSLDGVGGELFFGEGSRLTVL.

The genes are TRBV19 and TRBJ1-5; TRBD1 agrees at 7 bases. The CDR3 covers 14 residues. The J segment lost 3 bases and the V segment lost 6 bases, leaving 5 bases of the junction unmatched. In germline, CDR1 is LNHDA, CDR2 SQIVND (reference sequence). CDR3 DNA: TGTGCCAGTAGCCCGGGACAGCTCAATCAGCCCCAGCATTTT. This translates into CASSPGQLNQPQHF.

The rearrangement uses TRBV5-1 and TRBJ2-7, with 7 bases aligning to TRBD1. This CDR3 spans 16 amino acids. The V and J ends lost 3 bases and 6 bases, in that order; junction bases with no gene match: 15. Germline V gives CDR1 SGHRS, CDR2 YFSETQ. The DNA for the CDR3 is TGCGCCAGCAGCTATTCCGGACAGGACCAGACCCCCGAGCAGTACTTC. This translates into CASSYSGQDQTPEQYF.

Of note for this clone: The CDR3 carries no conserved terminal phenylalanine or tryptophan, so it likely arises from a read error. The limits of the CDR3 on the DNA are not certain, so only TCRdb's listed CDR3 is given. V is TRBV27 and J is TRBJ1-4. The CDR3 region is 9 residues in length, termini included. Germline V gene lookup returns CDR1 MNHEY and CDR2 SMNVEV (reference sequence). The CDR3 spells CASSLLGGR.

The rearrangement links TRBV6-2 or TRBV6-3 to TRBJ1-6; weak D call: TRBD1 (6 bases). The CDR3 runs to 14 residues. CDR1 MNHEY and CDR2 SVGEGT come from the germline V gene. The V and J ends lost 5 bases and 8 bases respectively, with 13 bases between them. The chain's CDR3 is CASSPQGQYSPLHF. CDR3 sequence (DNA): TGTGCCAGCAGTCCCCAAGGACAGTATTCACCCCTCCACTTT.